These 3 T cell receptor beta chains originate from one sample sequenced in a study of blood T cell repertoires in COVID-19. The assay was immunoSEQ multiplex PCR, and TCRdb's table has in-frame clones only and misses some. The data show around 330,000 clones, approximately 89% seen once. The sample taken for sequencing was PBMCs or T cells enriched from blood (not recorded which). The receptors were sampled from a middle-aged woman who had recovered from COVID-19.

This rearrangement joins TRBV4-3 to TRBJ2-1, with 10 bases matching TRBD1. With V trimmed by 4 bases and J by 7 bases, 10 bases remained unmatched. The germline V gene has CDR1 LGHNA and CDR2 YSLEER. This CDR3 region has 16 residues. This CDR3 reads CASSRSRQGAHNEQFF. CDR3 nucleotide sequence: TGCGCCAGCAGCCGGAGTAGACAGGGGGCGCATAATGAGCAGTTCTTC.

V gene TRBV9 combines with J gene TRBJ2-1; TRBD2 agrees at 13 bases. Germline V gene lookup returns CDR1 SGDLS and CDR2 YYNGEE. This CDR3 has 17 residues. V lost 5 bases and J lost 8; bases outside the gene matches: 13. This CDR3 is CASRSGPGLAGLHEQFF. The CDR3 DNA reads TGTGCCAGCAGAAGCGGGCCGGGACTAGCGGGACTCCATGAGCAGTTCTTC. Based on the CDR3 plus reference TRBV9 and TRBJ2-1, the full variable domain is DSGVTQTPKHLITATGQRVTLRCSPRSGDLSVYWYQQSLDQGLQFLIQYYNGEERAKGNILERFSAQQFPDLHSELNLSSLELGDSALYFCASRSGPGLAGLHEQFFGPGTRLTVL.

This clone was seen a single time. The chain carries TRBV11-2 and TRBJ2-1; D may be TRBD2 (5 bases). From germline, CDR1 is SGHAT and CDR2 FQNNGV. The length of the CDR3 is 14 residues. Trimming removed 3 bases from V and 8 bases from J, with 14 bases in between. CDR3 DNA sequence: TGTGCCAGCAGCTTTTACCGGGAAATCGATGAGCAGTTCTTC. This codes for CASSFYREIDEQFF.